Only one count was recorded for the clone carrying this T cell receptor beta chain. As yet, its antigen is unknown. The sample is drawn from a study of CD8 T cells in Susac syndrome. Reverse transcription of about 0.45 to 1 ug RNA was carried out with random hexamers. An immunoSEQ multiplex PCR generated amplified TCR beta CDR3 products spanning 54 Vbeta and 13 Jbeta. One entry per CDR3 protein, called by TCRdb with MiXCR from the immunoSEQ multiplex PCR reads. The data contain around 170,000 distinct CDR3 sequences, 94% of them singletons. Findings of the study overall: Acknowledgment was made by the study that its TCR sequencing and HLA analysis involved a relatively small number of individuals.

Sequencing targeted TCR beta in blood CD8+ and CD4+ T cells. V was trimmed by 7 bases and J by 2 bases, leaving 12 bases between them. CDR1 and CDR2 (germline): MNHEY, SVGAGI. This CDR3 region has 13 residues. The chain recombines TRBV6-5 with TRBJ2-7; D possibly corresponds to TRBD1 (6 bases). The clonotype was recovered from a human donor with Susac syndrome. Sequencing was carried out using CD4+ T cells from PBMCs. In nucleotides, the CDR3 is TGTGCCAGCACCAGAGCAGGGGCCTACGAGCAGTACTTC. Translating it yields CASTRAGAYEQYF.